These 28 T cell receptor beta chains share one sample of origin, sequenced in a study of blood T cell repertoires in COVID-19. Sequenced by immunoSEQ multiplex PCR; TCRdb stores in-frame clones only, minus some. The sample records roughly 400,000 clones, roughly nine tenths being singletons. The sequencing sample was made of PBMCs or T cells enriched from blood (not recorded which). These receptors came from a man aged 25 to 40 who had recovered from COVID-19.

This clone has a single count. The rearrangement joins TRBV4-1 to TRBJ2-1; 8 positions match TRBD2. The CDR3 totals 15 residues. J gave up 4 bases and V 8 bases, and 10 bases lay outside the gene matches. Germline lookup yields CDR1 MGHRA and CDR2 YSYEKL. As DNA, the CDR3 is TGCGCCAGCGGCAACCCGAGCGGGAGATACAATGAGCAGTTCTTC. Its translation is CASGNPSGRYNEQFF.

Points on this clone: An end of the junction differs from the germline gene, which may be a read error. This chain joins TRBV11-2 and TRBJ2-3; 7 bases map to TRBD2. CDR1 is SGHAT, CDR2 FQNNGV, per germline. This CDR3 region has 11 residues. CDR3 sequence: CASSTIAGQTF. The CDR3 coding sequence is TGTGCCAGCAGCACTATAGCGGGCCAAACCTTT.

The chain carries TRBV14 and TRBJ2-2; possible D gene TRBD2, 5 bases. Germline loops: CDR1 SGHDN, CDR2 FVKESK. The CDR3 has 13 residues. Trimming took 5 bases from V and 7 from J, leaving 11 bases between them. CDR3 residues: CASSAFRDGELFF. The CDR3 bases are TGTGCCAGCAGCGCCTTCCGGGACGGGGAGCTGTTTTTT. The full variable domain, its missing parts supplied by reference TRBV14 and TRBJ2-2, is EAGVTQFPSHSVIEKGQTVTLRCDPISGHDNLYWYRRVMGKEIKFLLHFVKESKQDESGMPNNRFLAERTGGTYSTLKVQPAELEDSGVYFCASSAFRDGELFFGEGSRLTVL.

This chain links TRBV7-3 with TRBJ2-2; tentative D call: TRBD1 (5 bases). V was clipped by 5 bases and J by 2 bases, with 12 bases between them. The CDR3 spans 15 residues. From germline, CDR1 is SGHTA and CDR2 FQGTGA. This chain's CDR3 is CASSPRATNTGELFF. The CDR3 DNA is TGTGCCAGCAGCCCCAGGGCGACTAACACCGGGGAGCTGTTTTTT.

The chain combines TRBV5-1 with TRBJ1-3; the match to TRBD1 covers 8 bases. The ends lost 4 bases at V and 4 bases at J; junction bases unmatched: 10. CDR1 and CDR2 (germline): SGHRS, YFSETQ. The CDR3 length is 16 residues. The CDR3 reads CASSPLSTGEGNTIYF. The CDR3 DNA reads as TGCGCCAGCAGCCCACTGTCGACAGGGGAAGGAAACACCATATATTTT.

The genes are TRBV7-8 and TRBJ1-2, with D possibly TRBD1 on 5 matching bases. Germline values: CDR1 SGHVS, CDR2 FQNEAQ. Deletions cut 2 bases from V and 0 bases from J, with 10 bases between. The CDR3 length is 15 residues. CDR3 nucleotides: TGTGCCAGCAGCTTAAGCGCAGGGCCTAACTATGGCTACACCTTC. Translated, it gives CASSLSAGPNYGYTF.

The genes are TRBV19 and TRBJ2-1; the D gene is possibly TRBD1 (5 bases). The V end lost 3 bases, the J end lost 8 bases, and 11 bases lay between the germline ends. Germline values: CDR1 LNHDA, CDR2 SQIVND (reference sequence). This CDR3 is 13 amino acids long. CDR3 in DNA: TGTGCCAGTAGTATTGGCAGGGTAGATGAGCAGTTCTTC. Its translation: CASSIGRVDEQFF. Combining the CDR3 with reference TRBV19 and TRBJ2-1 gives the whole variable domain DGGITQSPKYLFRKEGQNVTLSCEQNLNHDAMYWYRQDPGQGLRLIYYSQIVNDFQKGDIAEGYSVSREKKESFPLTVTSAQKNPTAFYLCASSIGRVDEQFFGPGTRLTVL.

This clone came up once. The chain employs TRBV27 and TRBJ1-2; weak D call: TRBD1 (6 bases). CDR1 and CDR2 from the germline V gene are MNHEY and SMNVEV (reference sequence). V dropped 4 bases and J dropped 2 bases, with 8 bases sitting between them. The CDR3 has 13 residues. The CDR3 reads CASSSDRNYGYTF. CDR3 sequence (DNA): TGTGCCAGCAGTTCCGACAGGAACTATGGCTACACCTTC.

The chain couples TRBV7-2 to TRBJ2-1; D is possibly TRBD1 (5 bases). The CDR3 consists of 11 residues. Deletions cut 5 bases from V and 10 bases from J, with 9 bases between. Germline CDR1 and CDR2: SGHTA and FQGNSA. CDR3 in amino acids: CASSVRGEQFF. The CDR3 nucleotides are TGTGCCAGCAGCGTTAGGGGAGAGCAGTTCTTC.

Points on this clone: This sample also contains other DNA sequences that code for the same CDR3. The J gene is TRBJ2-5, the V gene TRBV5-1; 11 nucleotides align to TRBD1. V dropped 4 bases and J dropped 5; count of bases not matched to a gene: 7. CDR3 length: 15 amino acids. Germline assignment: CDR1 SGHRS and CDR2 YFSETQ. The CDR3 region has the DNA TGCGCCAGCAGCCTAGGACAGGGGGCAGGCGAGACCCAGTACTTC. Residues: CASSLGQGAGETQYF.

The J gene is TRBJ2-7, the V gene TRBV6-5, with 7 bases aligning to TRBD2. Trimming at V came to 6 bases and at J to 2 bases, leaving 10 bases not matched to a gene. CDR1 and CDR2 from the germline V gene are MNHEY and SVGAGI. The CDR3 contains 15 residues. This CDR3 reads CASSLGRELPYEQYF. In DNA form, the CDR3 reads TGTGCCAGCAGCTTAGGGAGGGAGCTTCCCTACGAGCAGTACTTC.

The chain carries TRBV28 and TRBJ2-7; 9 bases agree with TRBD1. This CDR3 has 14 residues. The V and J ends lost 7 bases and 3 bases, in that order; junction bases with no gene match: 7. Germline CDR1 is MDHEN and CDR2 is SYDVKM. Here the CDR3 reads CASTLTGGRYEQYF. The CDR3 DNA is TGTGCCAGCACCCTCACAGGGGGCCGCTACGAGCAGTACTTC.

V gene TRBV7-3 combines with J gene TRBJ1-5, with TRBD1 matching over 10 bases. This CDR3 has 13 amino acids. The germline V gene has CDR1 SGHTA and CDR2 FQGTGA. The ends lost 4 bases at V and 7 bases at J; junction bases unmatched: 1. CDR3 DNA: TGTGCCAGCAGCTCGGACAGGGGGCAGCCCCAGCATTTT. It is translated as CASSSDRGQPQHF.

The chain carries TRBV24-1 and TRBJ2-7; TRBD1 matches 7 bases. This CDR3 comprises 14 residues. Germline CDR1 and CDR2: KGHDR and SFDVKD. Trimming cost V 4 bases and J 6 bases; bases outside gene matches: 8. The CDR3 sequence is CATSETGTVAEQYF. The DNA for the CDR3 is TGTGCCACCAGTGAAACCGGGACAGTGGCCGAGCAGTACTTC.

V usage is TRBV7-2 and J usage is TRBJ2-2; tentatively, D is TRBD1 (5 bases). Trimming took off 4 bases at V and 0 bases at J, with 9 bases between the two ends. Germline CDR1 SGHTA, CDR2 FQGNSA. The CDR3 totals 15 residues. The CDR3 reads CASSWGRTNTGELFF. The CDR3 DNA follows: TGTGCCAGCAGCTGGGGCAGAACGAACACCGGGGAGCTGTTTTTT.

The chain carries TRBV30 and TRBJ1-2; D unclear. The V gene's germline CDR1 is GTSNPN and CDR2 SVGIG (reference sequence). The CDR3 consists of 15 residues. V lost 5 bases, J lost 2 bases, and 18 bases lay in between. CDR3 sequence reads: CAWVAEVKPNYGYTF. The CDR3 DNA follows: TGTGCCTGGGTGGCCGAGGTTAAACCGAACTATGGCTACACCTTC.

J is TRBJ2-3 and V is TRBV6-5, with D unresolved. Germline V CDR1 and CDR2: MNHEY, SVGAGI. The V and J ends lost 6 bases and 3 bases respectively, with 7 bases between them. The CDR3 runs 12 residues. CDR3 protein: CASSSETDTQYF. CDR3 coding DNA: TGTGCCAGCAGCTCTGAGACAGATACGCAGTATTTT.

The V and J genes are TRBV5-6 and TRBJ2-7; D is possibly TRBD2 (6 bases). The CDR3 totals 18 residues. CDR1 and CDR2 (germline): SGHDT, YYEEEE. Trimming took 2 bases from V and 4 from J, leaving 25 bases between them. The chain's CDR3 is CASSFGSAGYKRGYEQYF. For the CDR3, the DNA is TGTGCCAGCAGCTTCGGTTCGGCGGGATATAAGCGCGGGTACGAGCAGTACTTC.

J is TRBJ2-7 and V is TRBV12-3 or TRBV12-4; 7 bases fit TRBD1. This CDR3 has 13 amino acids. The J segment lost 4 bases and the V segment lost 6 bases, leaving 6 bases of the junction unmatched. The CDR3 sequence is CASSWDSEYEQYF. CDR3 DNA sequence: TGTGCCAGCAGCTGGGACAGCGAATACGAGCAGTACTTC.

This chain links TRBV7-9 with TRBJ1-5; the D gene is possibly TRBD1 (5 bases). V shed 6 bases and J shed 3 bases, with 12 bases lying between them. The V gene's germline CDR1 is SEHNR and CDR2 FQNEAQ (reference sequence). The CDR3 extends over 14 amino acids. The CDR3 sequence is CASSSGGANQPQHF. The CDR3 region has the DNA TGTGCCAGCAGTAGCGGTGGGGCCAATCAGCCCCAGCATTTT.

The chain employs TRBV28 and TRBJ2-7; D not resolved. The V and J ends lost 4 bases and 3 bases respectively, with 10 bases between them. Germline V lookup: CDR1 MDHEN, CDR2 SYDVKM. There are 13 residues in the CDR3. The CDR3 loop reads CASSSLGFYEQYF. The CDR3, as DNA: TGTGCCAGCAGTTCCCTCGGGTTCTACGAGCAGTACTTC.

V gene TRBV6-5 combines with J gene TRBJ2-7, with D perhaps TRBD2 (6 bases). Germline V gives CDR1 MNHEY, CDR2 SVGAGI. The CDR3 runs 14 residues. V was pared by 4 bases and J by 5 bases, with 15 bases between. Here the CDR3 reads CASSSGSIWNEQYF. CDR3 nucleotides: TGTGCCAGCAGTTCCGGGAGCATTTGGAACGAGCAGTACTTC.

The gene calls are TRBV29-1 and TRBJ2-7; 10 bases map to TRBD2. CDR1 SQVTM and CDR2 ANQGSEA come from the germline V gene. The CDR3 consists of 12 residues. The V and J ends lost 5 bases and 3 bases, in that order; junction bases with no gene match: 1. The CDR3 here is CSVQREGYEQYF. As DNA, the CDR3 is TGCAGCGTTCAGCGGGAGGGCTACGAGCAGTACTTC.

The chain recombines TRBV2 with TRBJ2-1; no reliable D call. The CDR3 is made up of 12 amino acids. Per the germline V gene, CDR1 is SNHLY and CDR2 is FYNNEI. Trimming stripped 4 bases from V and 8 bases from J, with 9 bases between. The DNA of the CDR3 is TGTGCCAGCAGTGGAGGCTTTGATGAGCAGTTCTTC. It translates to CASSGGFDEQFF.

This clone turned up a few times. The chain joins TRBV12-3 or TRBV12-4 to TRBJ2-1; a weak D match, TRBD2 (5 bases). The CDR3 contains 12 residues. The V gene lost 8 bases and the J gene lost 0 bases, with 5 bases spanning the gap. CDR3 DNA: TGTGCCAGCGGGAGCTCCTACAATGAGCAGTTCTTC. This gives the protein CASGSSYNEQFF.

Details on this clone: At the DNA level, this CDR3 is encoded by other sequences in the same sample as well. The chain has TRBV7-2 and TRBJ1-1; maybe TRBD1 (5 bases). CDR1 SGHTA and CDR2 FQGNSA come from the germline V gene. The CDR3 extends over 13 amino acids. Between the trimmed V and J ends, which lost 4 bases and 2 bases, there was a span of 8 bases. CDR3 sequence (DNA): TGTGCCAGCAGCTCTGACAGAAACACTGAAGCTTTCTTT. Encoded protein: CASSSDRNTEAFF. Full variable domain (outside the CDR3, taken from reference TRBV7-2 and TRBJ1-1): GAGVSQSPSNKVTEKGKDVELRCDPISGHTALYWYRQSLGQGLEFLIYFQGNSAPDKSGLPSDRFSAERTGGSVSTLTIQRTQQEDSAVYLCASSSDRNTEAFFGQGTRLTVV.

This clone was seen once. This sequence joins TRBV5-1 and TRBJ2-2; TRBD2 agrees at 9 bases. Germline V CDR1 and CDR2: SGHRS, YFSETQ. Unmatched junction bases numbered 8, after V lost 1 base and J lost 4 bases. The CDR3 is made up of 17 amino acids. The CDR3 reads CASSLFAGGPTTGELFF. As DNA, the CDR3 is TGCGCCAGCAGCTTGTTCGCGGGAGGGCCGACCACCGGGGAGCTGTTTTTT.

In its sample, this clone was seen a few times. The chain carries TRBV28 and TRBJ2-2, with 8 bases fitting TRBD1. The germline gives CDR1 MDHEN, CDR2 SYDVKM. The junction had 7 bases not matched to a gene; V was cut back by 7 bases and J by 12 bases. The CDR3 has 12 residues. CDR3 nucleotide sequence: TGTGCCAGCAATTTGAACAGGGGGAAGCTGTTTTTT. This encodes CASNLNRGKLFF.